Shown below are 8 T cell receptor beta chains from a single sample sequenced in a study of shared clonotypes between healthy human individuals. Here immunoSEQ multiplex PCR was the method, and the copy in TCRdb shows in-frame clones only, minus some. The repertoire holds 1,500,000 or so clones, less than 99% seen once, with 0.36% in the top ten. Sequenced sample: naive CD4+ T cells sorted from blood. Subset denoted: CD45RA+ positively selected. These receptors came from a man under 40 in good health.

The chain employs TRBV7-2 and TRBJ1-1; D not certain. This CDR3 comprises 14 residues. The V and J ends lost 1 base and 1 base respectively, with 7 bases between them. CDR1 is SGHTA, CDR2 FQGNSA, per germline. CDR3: CASSLVWQNTEAFF. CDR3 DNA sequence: TGTGCCAGCAGCTTAGTGTGGCAGAACACTGAAGCTTTCTTT.

The CDR3 here is CASSQDPGTVYYEQYF. As DNA, the CDR3 is TGCGCCAGCAGCCAAGACCCCGGGACAGTATACTACGAGCAGTACTTC. The V gene is TRBV4-1, the J gene TRBJ2-7; TRBD1 aligns across 7 bases. The germline V gene has CDR1 MGHRA and CDR2 YSYEKL. The CDR3 consists of 16 residues. V dropped 0 bases and J dropped 3; count of bases not matched to a gene: 8.

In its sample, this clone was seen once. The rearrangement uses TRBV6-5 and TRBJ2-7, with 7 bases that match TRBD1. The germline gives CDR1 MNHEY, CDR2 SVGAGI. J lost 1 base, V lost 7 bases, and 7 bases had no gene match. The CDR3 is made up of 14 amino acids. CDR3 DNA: TGTGCCAGCAATCACAGGGGTGAATCCTACGAGCAGTACTTC. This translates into CASNHRGESYEQYF.

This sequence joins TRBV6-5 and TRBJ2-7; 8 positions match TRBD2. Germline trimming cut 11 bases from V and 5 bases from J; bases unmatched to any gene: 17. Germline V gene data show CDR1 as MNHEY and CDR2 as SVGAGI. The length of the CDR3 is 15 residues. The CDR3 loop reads CAASRGGGTPDEQYF. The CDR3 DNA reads TGTGCCGCCTCCCGGGGGGGTGGGACCCCCGACGAGCAGTACTTC.

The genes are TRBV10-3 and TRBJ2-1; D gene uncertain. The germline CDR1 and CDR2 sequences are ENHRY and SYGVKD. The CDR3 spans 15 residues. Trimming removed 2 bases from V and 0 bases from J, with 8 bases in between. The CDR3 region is CAISEGPSSYNEQFF. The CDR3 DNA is TGTGCCATCAGTGAGGGGCCGAGCTCCTACAATGAGCAGTTCTTC.

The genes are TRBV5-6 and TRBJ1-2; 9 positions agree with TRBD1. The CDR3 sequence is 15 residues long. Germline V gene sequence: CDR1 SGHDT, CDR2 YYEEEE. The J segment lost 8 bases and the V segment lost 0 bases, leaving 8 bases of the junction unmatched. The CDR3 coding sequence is TGTGCCAGCAGCTTGGTCATCACAGGGGGCGACGGCTACACCTTC. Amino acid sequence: CASSLVITGGDGYTF.

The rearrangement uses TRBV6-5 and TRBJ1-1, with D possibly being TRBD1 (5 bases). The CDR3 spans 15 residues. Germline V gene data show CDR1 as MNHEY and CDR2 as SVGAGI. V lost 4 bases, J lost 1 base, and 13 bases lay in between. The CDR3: CASSSGARPNTEAFF. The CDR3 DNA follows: TGTGCCAGCAGTTCCGGGGCCAGGCCGAACACTGAAGCTTTCTTT.

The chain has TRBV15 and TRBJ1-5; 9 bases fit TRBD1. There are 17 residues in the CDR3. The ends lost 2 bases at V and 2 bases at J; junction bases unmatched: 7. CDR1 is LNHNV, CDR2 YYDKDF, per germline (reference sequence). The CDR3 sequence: CATSRQDWDRGNQPQHF. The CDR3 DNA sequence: TGTGCCACCAGCAGACAGGACTGGGACAGGGGCAATCAGCCCCAGCATTTT.